The 27 T cell receptor beta chains below all came from one sample that was sequenced in a study of T cell repertoires in cytomegalovirus infection. TCRdb itself ran the reads through MiXCR, one entry per CDR3 protein. The table shows around 530,000 distinct CDR3 sequences, with approximately 26% occurring only once. Sequenced input: PBMCs. Receptors were obtained from a human donor in good health (CMV status not recorded). Some clones in this sample may be carry-over from other donors' samples.

This rearrangement joins TRBV7-9 to TRBJ1-1; D is undetermined. Looked up from germline, CDR1 is SEHNR and CDR2 is FQNEAQ (reference sequence). Deletions cut 3 bases from V and 8 bases from J, with 16 bases between. CDR3 length: 14 amino acids. The DNA of the CDR3 is TGTGCCAGCAGCTTTGGATCAGTCTCGGCGGAAGCTTTCTTT. It encodes CASSFGSVSAEAFF.

The J gene is TRBJ1-1, the V gene TRBV2, with D perhaps matching TRBD1 (6 bases). Trimming took 2 bases from V and 5 from J, leaving 21 bases between them. Germline CDR1 and CDR2: SNHLY and FYNNEI. The CDR3 is 17 amino acids. This CDR3 is CASSETSIQGWGTEAFF. Written as DNA, the CDR3 is TGTGCCAGCAGTGAAACATCGATCCAGGGGTGGGGTACTGAAGCTTTCTTT.

This chain connects TRBV19 to TRBJ2-1; a possible D gene is TRBD1 (5 bases). Germline V gene data show CDR1 as LNHDA and CDR2 as SQIVND (reference sequence). CDR3 length: 14 residues. V shed 5 bases and J shed 3 bases, with 11 bases lying between them. The CDR3 nucleotides read TGTGCCAGTAGTTGGCGGACAAACTACAATGAGCAGTTCTTC. Encoded protein: CASSWRTNYNEQFF.

The CDR3 is CASSLPRTSGRSEQFF. CDR3 DNA sequence: TGCGCCAGCAGTCTACCAAGGACTAGCGGGAGATCTGAGCAGTTCTTC. This rearrangement joins TRBV10-2 to TRBJ2-1; 13 bases align to TRBD2. The germline CDR1 and CDR2 sequences are WSHSY and SAAADI. This CDR3 comprises 16 residues. The J segment lost 9 bases and the V segment lost 5 bases, leaving 10 bases of the junction unmatched.

The V and J genes are TRBV20-1 and TRBJ2-1, with 8 bases lining up with TRBD2. V dropped 6 bases and J dropped 5; count of bases not matched to a gene: 9. The germline V gene has CDR1 DFQATT and CDR2 SNEGSKA (reference sequence). CDR3 size: 14 residues. For the CDR3, the DNA is TGCAGTGCCAGCGGGGGACTAGGGCACAATGAGCAGTTCTTC. Residues: CSASGGLGHNEQFF.

The chain uses TRBV6-2 or TRBV6-3 and TRBJ2-7; perhaps D is TRBD1 or TRBD2 (5 bases each). The CDR3 consists of 14 residues. The ends were cut back, 4 bases at V and 0 bases at J, with 10 bases in the middle. CDR1 MNHEY and CDR2 SVGEGT come from the germline V gene. CDR3 protein: CASSWGILSYEQYF. The CDR3 DNA follows: TGTGCCAGCAGTTGGGGGATCCTCTCCTACGAGCAGTACTTC.

The rearrangement joins TRBV7-6 to TRBJ1-4, with D uncertain. V shed 5 bases and J shed 5 bases, with 21 bases lying between them. There are 17 residues in the CDR3. Germline V gene lookup returns CDR1 SGHVS and CDR2 FNYEAQ. DNA of the CDR3: TGTGCCAGCAGCACCGTCGGGCTAAGGGTCGGAAATGAAAAACTGTTTTTT. Its translation is CASSTVGLRVGNEKLFF.

This sequence joins TRBV6-6 and TRBJ2-3; TRBD2 agrees at 12 bases. Germline assignment: CDR1 MNHNY and CDR2 SVGAGI (reference sequence). This CDR3 is 19 amino acids long. The trim removed 2 bases at V and 4 bases at J, leaving 13 bases unmatched. CDR3 loop: CASSYTGGLAGGEPDTQYF. The CDR3 DNA reads TGTGCCAGCAGTTACACTGGTGGGCTAGCGGGAGGGGAGCCAGATACGCAGTATTTT.

This clonotype came up many times. This chain connects TRBV7-2 to TRBJ2-1; a weak D match, TRBD1 (6 bases). With 4 bases removed from V and 0 bases from J, the gap between germline ends came to 10 bases. In germline, CDR1 is SGHTA, CDR2 FQGNSA. This CDR3 has 15 residues. CDR3 protein: CASSYRAYSYNEQFF. Written as DNA, the CDR3 is TGTGCCAGCAGCTACAGGGCTTACTCCTACAATGAGCAGTTCTTC.

This clonotype was counted many times. This chain joins TRBV7-2 and TRBJ2-7, with TRBD2 matching over 10 bases. In germline, CDR1 is SGHTA, CDR2 FQGNSA. With V trimmed by 0 bases and J by 7 bases, 6 bases remained unmatched. The CDR3 sequence is 15 residues long. The CDR3 here is CASSLAHSGRLEQYV. CDR3 bases: TGTGCCAGCAGCTTAGCGCATAGCGGGAGGTTGGAGCAGTACGTC.

The rearrangement joins TRBV15 to TRBJ2-5; 11 positions match TRBD2. The length of the CDR3 is 16 residues. The trim removed 0 bases at V and 4 bases at J, leaving 4 bases unmatched. Germline CDR1 and CDR2: LNHNV and YYDKDF (reference sequence). CDR3 in amino acids: CATSRDRLAGTETQYF. The CDR3 DNA sequence: TGTGCCACCAGCAGAGATCGACTAGCGGGAACAGAGACCCAGTACTTC.

The chain is built from TRBV28 and TRBJ2-6; D is perhaps TRBD1 or TRBD2 (5 bases each). V lost 11 bases and J lost 1, with 24 bases in between. The CDR3 is made up of 18 amino acids. Germline CDR1 MDHEN, CDR2 SYDVKM. CDR3 protein: CAGTIGSGRLSGANVLTF. DNA of the CDR3: TGTGCCGGCACCATTGGGTCGGGACGTCTTTCTGGGGCCAACGTCCTGACTTTC.

J is TRBJ2-7 and V is TRBV25-1, with TRBD2 identical over 11 bases. V lost 3 bases to trimming and J lost 1 base; unmatched junction nucleotides: 8. Germline V gene sequence: CDR1 MGHDK, CDR2 SYGVNS. The CDR3 runs to 17 residues. The CDR3 DNA is TGTGCCAGCAGTGACCTTTGGACTAGCGGGTTTTCCTACGAGCAGTACTTC. Amino acids: CASSDLWTSGFSYEQYF.

The CDR3 bases are TGCGCCAGCAGTCACCACCGGGCCGGGTGGAATGGCAATCAGCCCCAGCATTTT. This codes for CASSHHRAGWNGNQPQHF. The V and J genes are TRBV23-1 and TRBJ1-5, with unresolved D. TRBV23-1 is marked as an open reading frame, function uncertain. The germline V and J ends were trimmed by 3 bases and 2 bases, with 20 bases remaining between them. The CDR3 totals 18 residues.

V is TRBV6-8 and J is TRBJ1-2; D gene ambiguous. CDR1 MNHGY and CDR2 SAAAGT come from the germline V gene. The CDR3 loop spans 14 amino acids. Trimming removed 0 bases at V and 7 bases at J, with 12 bases between. CDR3 in DNA: TGTGCCAGCAGTTACTCAAATTTGGGGAGTGGCTACACCTTC. Amino acid sequence: CASSYSNLGSGYTF.

This clonotype was recorded at least ten times. V and J are TRBV7-2 and TRBJ2-3; D possibly corresponds to TRBD2 (6 bases). The CDR3 contains 14 residues. V lost 5 bases and J 0 bases, leaving 9 bases between the germline ends. From germline, CDR1 is SGHTA and CDR2 FQGNSA. The CDR3 loop reads CASSPRGSTDTQYF. CDR3 in DNA: TGTGCCAGCAGCCCCCGGGGGAGCACAGATACGCAGTATTTT.

This clonotype was counted only a few times. The chain joins TRBV29-1 to TRBJ1-2, with TRBD1 matching 8 bases. Germline V CDR1 and CDR2: SQVTM, ANQGSEA. V was pared by 3 bases and J by 1 base, with 7 bases of the junction left unmatched. The CDR3 is 15 residues long. The CDR3 DNA sequence: TGCAGCGTTGATGATATAACAGGGGGTAACTATGGCTACACCTTC. Translated, it gives CSVDDITGGNYGYTF. The variable domain in full, with the rest retrieved from reference TRBV29-1 and TRBJ1-2, is SAVISQKPSRDICQRGTSLTIQCQVDSQVTMMFWYRQQPGQSLTLIATANQGSEATYESGFVIDKFPISRPNLTFSTLTVSNMSPEDSSIYLCSVDDITGGNYGYTFGSGTRLTVV.

This clonotype has at least ten counts. The chain has TRBV7-2 and TRBJ2-1, with D perhaps TRBD2 (6 bases). The CDR3 extends over 14 amino acids. CDR1 is SGHTA, CDR2 FQGNSA, per germline. V dropped 5 bases and J dropped 4 bases, with 12 bases sitting between them. The CDR3 here is CASSGVAVYNEQFF. In DNA, the CDR3 is TGTGCCAGCAGCGGGGTAGCGGTGTACAATGAGCAGTTCTTC.

The chain uses TRBV7-9 and TRBJ2-5, with D possibly being TRBD1 (6 bases). The CDR3 length is 15 residues. The V end was cut by 1 base, the J end by 2 bases, with 11 bases between. Germline V gives CDR1 SEHNR, CDR2 FQNEAQ (reference sequence). The CDR3 protein is CASSLVGQGQETQYF. In DNA form, the CDR3 reads TGTGCCAGCAGCTTAGTCGGGCAGGGGCAAGAGACCCAGTACTTC.

In its sample, this clonotype was seen many times. The V call is TRBV7-2, the J call TRBJ2-1; no clear D. This CDR3 is 11 amino acids long. The germline V gene has CDR1 SGHTA and CDR2 FQGNSA. With 1 base removed from V and 6 bases from J, the gap between germline ends came to 1 base. The CDR3 is CASSLVNEQFF. The CDR3 DNA is TGTGCCAGCAGCTTAGTCAATGAGCAGTTCTTC.

Many counts were recorded for this clonotype. The CDR3 reads CASSLVRLGSRVETQYF. CDR3 DNA: TGTGCCAGCAGCTTAGTACGGTTGGGGAGTAGGGTAGAGACCCAGTACTTC. J is TRBJ2-5 and V is TRBV7-8; TRBD2 might be the D (5 bases). The ends were cut back, 1 base at V and 4 bases at J, with 19 bases in the middle. Germline CDR1 is SGHVS and CDR2 is FQNEAQ. The CDR3 sequence is 17 residues long.

This clonotype came up a few times. The rearrangement uses TRBV27 and TRBJ2-5, with 7 bases matching TRBD2. Losses at the gene ends were 4 bases for V and 2 bases for J; bases not matched to a gene: 13. The CDR3 extends over 17 amino acids. Germline CDR1 reads MNHEY; CDR2 reads SMNVEV (reference sequence). The CDR3 here is CASSSPAGVGGQETQYF. The CDR3 DNA reads TGTGCCAGCAGTTCTCCCGCGGGAGTAGGAGGACAAGAGACCCAGTACTTC.

This sequence joins TRBV30 and TRBJ2-1, with D maybe TRBD2 (5 bases). With 4 bases removed from V and 8 bases from J, the gap between germline ends came to 15 bases. CDR1 is GTSNPN, CDR2 SVGIG, per germline (reference sequence). The CDR3 runs to 13 residues. CDR3 DNA: TGTGCCTGGACGGGCAGTTATAGCGATGAGCAGTTCTTC. Translated: CAWTGSYSDEQFF.

V usage is TRBV27 and J usage is TRBJ2-1; D may be TRBD2 (5 bases). The V end lost 4 bases, the J end lost 3 bases, and 16 bases lay between the germline ends. Per germline, CDR1 MNHEY and CDR2 SMNVEV (reference sequence). The CDR3 consists of 16 residues. CDR3 region: CASSSAIGLNYNEQFF. CDR3 DNA sequence: TGTGCCAGCAGTTCCGCTATCGGACTTAACTACAATGAGCAGTTCTTC.

In this sample, this clonotype turned up a few times. The chain is built from TRBV6-4 and TRBJ1-2; 7 bases map to TRBD1. The ends lost 2 bases at V and 5 bases at J; junction bases unmatched: 20. The CDR3 contains 19 residues. Looked up from germline, CDR1 is MRHNA and CDR2 is SNTAGT. Here the CDR3 reads CASSDGLPSKQGIGYGYTF. In DNA form, the CDR3 reads TGTGCCAGCAGTGACGGATTACCCTCCAAACAGGGGATAGGGTATGGCTACACCTTC.

This clonotype was counted many times. CDR3 in amino acids: CASSSPSGVGDTQYF. The CDR3 nucleotides are TGTGCCAGCAGCTCCCCCAGCGGAGTTGGAGATACGCAGTATTTT. V gene TRBV7-2 combines with J gene TRBJ2-3; a weak D match, TRBD2 (5 bases). Germline CDR1 reads SGHTA; CDR2 reads FQGNSA. The V gene lost 4 bases and the J gene lost 5 bases, with 16 bases spanning the gap. The CDR3 has 15 amino acids.

The chain recombines TRBV3-1 with TRBJ1-1, with 7 bases fitting TRBD1. The junction had 3 bases not matched to a gene; V was cut back by 0 bases and J by 5 bases. Germline assignment: CDR1 LGHDT and CDR2 YNNKEL (reference sequence). The CDR3 covers 14 residues. The chain's CDR3 is CASSQDDRETEAFF. DNA of the CDR3: TGTGCCAGCAGCCAAGATGACAGGGAGACTGAAGCTTTCTTT.